This TCR beta chain was documented in a study of T cell responses to AZD1222 COVID-19 vaccine. The overall study: Pooled in the analysis were second doses at about 4 or about 12 weeks. General observations from the study: After two AZD1222 doses, spike-specific TCR breadth and depth rose versus day 0. The sample set comprised mostly white British donors with more females, and clonal diversity was possibly underestimated.

Regarding this clone: Its specificity is unknown.

V was cut by 5 bases and J by 4 bases, with 18 bases left in between. The CDR3 is 15 amino acids. Germline lookup yields CDR1 SNHLY and CDR2 FYNNEI. Measured with immunoSEQ multiplex PCR; TCRdb has only the in-frame clones, and not every one. The sample holds about 150,000 clones; 93% are singletons and the top ten take under 6.5%. This sample comprised peripheral blood, obtained on day 0 of AZD1222 vaccination. V is TRBV2 and J is TRBJ2-7; perhaps TRBD2 as D (6 bases). The sequence was collected from an adult in good health. For the CDR3, the DNA is TGTGCCAGCAGTTCTAAAACTAGGGAGGCGTACGAGCAGTACTTC. Translated, it gives CASSSKTREAYEQYF. The full variable domain, in which reference TRBV2 and TRBJ2-7 provide the parts outside the CDR3, is EPEVTQTPSHQVTQMGQEVILRCVPISNHLYFYWYRQILGQKVEFLVSFYNNEISEKSEIFDDQFSVERPDGSNFTLKIRSTKLEDSAMYFCASSSKTREAYEQYFGPGTRLTVT.